Listed below are T cell receptor beta chains from one sample, sequenced in a study of Tregs in tolerant kidney transplant recipients. Data came from immunoSEQ multiplex PCR; TCRdb stores just in-frame clones and leaves some out. The table includes about 110,000 clones, 90% detected once. Specimen: CD4+ T cells from blood, collected before the transplant. These receptors came from a human donor who received a combined kidney and bone marrow transplant. CDR3s include the opening cysteine and the closing phenylalanine or tryptophan. Fields, in order: clone size, V gene, J gene, D gene, CDR3 DNA, CDR3 protein. A D gene is named only where the DNA matches it firmly. For some rows the clone size is stated as once, few or many, or as a class when expanded; others skip it.

once	TRBV10-2	TRBJ2-7	-	TGCGCCAGCAGCGCTGCGTACGAGCAGTACTTC	CASSAAYEQYF
-	TRBV11-2	TRBJ2-3	-	TGTGCCAGCAGCTTAGTATCGTCGGGAGTTGACACGCAGTATTTT	CASSLVSSGVDTQYF
once	TRBV5-4	TRBJ1-1	-	TGTGCCAGCAGCTTGGGTCGGCCAAGCGACTCTAAAGCTTTCTTT	CASSLGRPSDSKAFF
-	TRBV20-1	TRBJ1-2	-	TGCAGTGCTAGAGATCCAGGCTACACCTTC	CSARDPGYTF
-	TRBV11-2	TRBJ2-1	-	TGTGCCAGCAGCTTAGATTCCCTGGGAGTTCCAGCTTACAATGAGCAGTTCTTC	CASSLDSLGVPAYNEQFF
-	TRBV2	TRBJ1-3	-	TGTGCCAGCAGTGAAGCGCTTCCCCAGGCAGCCGCTGGAAACACCATATATTTT	CASSEALPQAAAGNTIYF
-	TRBV28	TRBJ2-7	-	TGTGCCAGCACCCCTGGGGGCATCTCCTACGAGCAGTACTTC	CASTPGGISYEQYF
-	TRBV2	TRBJ1-2	TRBD1	TGTGCCAGCAGTACAACGACAGGGGCCGGTGGCTACACCTTC	CASSTTTGAGGYTF
-	TRBV13	TRBJ1-1	TRBD1	TGTGCCAGCAGCCCCGGACGACAGGGCGGGAGGGAAGCTTTCTTT	CASSPGRQGGREAFF
-	TRBV5-1	TRBJ1-4	-	TGCGCCAGCAGCCCTGGGGGCAGAGGTGAAAAACTGTTTTTT	CASSPGGRGEKLFF
-	TRBV2	TRBJ2-3	TRBD2	TGTGCCAGCAGTCAGCCCGGGACTAGCGGTGCGGGTACGCAGTATTTT	CASSQPGTSGAGTQYF
-	TRBV5-4	TRBJ2-7	-	TGTGCCAGCAGCCAATGGGGGGGCCACGAGCAGTACTTC	CASSQWGGHEQYF
-	TRBV19	TRBJ1-5	-	TGTGCCAGTAGTACAGCGGGTCTCTATAGCAATCAGCCCCAGCATTTT	CASSTAGLYSNQPQHF
-	TRBV19	TRBJ1-3	-	TGTGCCAGTAGTATATGGAGGGGAGCCCAATCTGGAAACACCATATATTTT	CASSIWRGAQSGNTIYF
-	TRBV11-2	TRBJ2-6	-	TGTGCCAGCAGGTCCTGGGCGGGGGCCCCCAGCTCTGGGGCCAACGTCCTGACTTTC	CASRSWAGAPSSGANVLTF
-	TRBV11-2	TRBJ2-3	-	TGTGCCAGCAGCTTAGAATCCACTAGTTTTAGCGCAGATACGCAGTATTTT	CASSLESTSFSADTQYF
-	TRBV4-1	TRBJ1-1	TRBD1	TGCGCCAGCAGCCAAGAGGTAACGCTGACAGGGGGATCAGCTTTCTTT	CASSQEVTLTGGSAFF
few	TRBV10-3	TRBJ2-1	TRBD1	TGTGCCATCAGTGAGTCGGGACAGGGCAACAATGAGCAGTTCTTC	CAISESGQGNNEQFF
-	TRBV9	TRBJ1-3	-	TGTGCCAGCGGACAGTCTGGAAACACCATATATTTT	CASGQSGNTIYF
-	TRBV4-3	TRBJ1-4	-	TGCGCCAGCAGCCATCAGGAAGCCGGAGGGGTTGAAAAACTGTTTTTT	CASSHQEAGGVEKLFF